Below are 32 T cell receptor beta chains sequenced from a single sample in a study of early T cells in non-severe SARS-CoV-2 infection. Via MiXCR, TCRdb re-called the 5' RACE reads, giving one row per CDR3 protein. Of about 79,000 distinct CDR3 sequences in the sample, approximately 11% are singletons; the top ten hold 4.7%. The sample taken for sequencing was whole blood. The origin of the receptors is an adult who was a healthcare worker with PCR-confirmed SARS-CoV-2 infection or an uninfected control (not recorded which).

This clonotype was seen many times. CDR3 amino acids: CASSLTTSGRYNEQFF. The DNA of the CDR3 is TGCGCCAGCAGCTTAACGACTAGCGGGCGCTACAATGAGCAGTTCTTC. The rearrangement links TRBV5-1 to TRBJ2-1, with 10 bases identical to TRBD2. This CDR3 region has 16 residues. The V gene's germline CDR1 is SGHRS and CDR2 YFSETQ. V shed 2 bases and J 3 bases; nucleotides not matched to a gene: 5.

This clonotype came up many times. This chain links TRBV29-1 with TRBJ2-4; D ambiguous. This CDR3 comprises 14 residues. V dropped 4 bases and J dropped 3 bases, with 13 bases sitting between them. CDR1 and CDR2 (germline): SQVTM, ANQGSEA. CDR3 bases: TGCAGCGTTGTGATGCCCTTGGGCAAAAACATTCAGTACTTC. This encodes CSVVMPLGKNIQYF.

The chain recombines TRBV5-1 with TRBJ2-2; D gene ambiguous. V was pared by 0 bases and J by 1 base, with 7 bases between. The CDR3 loop spans 15 amino acids. Germline CDR1 is SGHRS and CDR2 is YFSETQ. The CDR3 DNA reads TGCGCCAGCAGCTTGGTAGTGGGGAACACCGGGGAGCTGTTTTTT. It yields the protein CASSLVVGNTGELFF.

This clonotype was picked up many times. The gene calls are TRBV6-5 and TRBJ1-4, with D possibly matching TRBD1 (6 bases). Germline V gene data show CDR1 as MNHEY and CDR2 as SVGAGI. Trimming removed 2 bases at V and 7 bases at J, with 17 bases between. The CDR3 has 16 residues. CDR3 bases: TGTGCCAGCAGTTACACGTTTGGGGCAGGGGTTGAAAAACTGTTTTTT. Encoded protein: CASSYTFGAGVEKLFF.

This clonotype was seen ten or more times. The CDR3 nucleotides are TGTGCCAGCAGTTCCCGGACAGGGGTCCAAACCTACGAGCAGTACTTC. It codes for CASSSRTGVQTYEQYF. The chain joins TRBV27 to TRBJ2-7, with 9 positions matching TRBD1. V gave up 4 bases and J gave up 2 bases; unmatched junction bases: 9. Germline CDR1 is MNHEY and CDR2 is SMNVEV (reference sequence). The CDR3 extends over 16 amino acids.

This clonotype was counted at least ten times. V and J are TRBV10-2 and TRBJ1-1; TRBD1 is a possible D gene (5 bases). The CDR3 consists of 12 residues. V lost 6 bases and J lost 8, with 13 bases in between. The germline V gene encodes CDR1 WSHSY and CDR2 SAAADI. DNA for the CDR3: TGCGCCAGCAGACCGGGACGGACCGAAGCTTTCTTT. The encoded protein is CASRPGRTEAFF.

This clonotype was counted at least ten times. CDR3 region: CASSELGPFRDSGFQQYF. CDR3 nucleotide sequence: TGTGCCAGCAGTGAATTAGGCCCCTTTAGGGACTCGGGATTTCAGCAGTACTTC. The chain recombines TRBV25-1 with TRBJ2-7; D perhaps matches TRBD2 (6 bases). The CDR3 covers 18 residues. V dropped 1 base and J dropped 8 bases, with 27 bases sitting between them. Germline-derived CDR1 and CDR2 are MGHDK and SYGVNS.

In its sample, this clonotype was seen many times. The rearrangement links TRBV10-2 to TRBJ2-1; possibly TRBD1 for D (5 bases). Germline CDR1 reads WSHSY; CDR2 reads SAAADI. V shed 4 bases and J shed 0 bases, with 13 bases lying between them. CDR3 length: 16 amino acids. CDR3 nucleotide sequence: TGCGCCAGCAGTGGGGGCTCTTCTAGCTCCTACAATGAGCAGTTCTTC. The encoded protein is CASSGGSSSSYNEQFF.

About this clonotype: This sequence may be a read error, since a much larger clone differs from it by one base. The rearrangement joins TRBV11-2 to TRBJ1-1; D is ambiguous. The CDR3 sequence is 15 residues long. The germline CDR1 and CDR2 sequences are SGHAT and FQNNGV. CDR3: CVSSLDVPLNTEAFF. CDR3 nucleotides: TGTGTCAGCAGCTTAGATGTTCCCTTGAACACTGAAGCTTTCTTT.

This clonotype has a count of ten or more. The J gene is TRBJ1-1, the V gene TRBV6-1, with D possibly being TRBD1 (5 bases). The CDR3 consists of 14 residues. CDR1 is MNHNS, CDR2 SASEGT, per germline. Trimming left V 4 bases short and J 5 bases short, with 14 bases between. CDR3 coding DNA: TGTGCCAGCAGTGTCTGGCCAGGGTATACTGAAGCTTTCTTT. It is translated as CASSVWPGYTEAFF.

This clonotype was counted between two and nine times. The chain couples TRBV27 to TRBJ2-7, with 10 bases that match TRBD2. The CDR3 loop spans 18 amino acids. Germline CDR1 is MNHEY and CDR2 is SMNVEV (reference sequence). Trimming removed 4 bases from V and 2 bases from J; junction bases left unmatched: 14. The CDR3 is CASSSITSGLALTYEQYF. DNA of the CDR3: TGTGCCAGCAGTTCCATTACTTCGGGACTAGCGTTAACCTACGAGCAGTACTTC.

This clonotype has ten or more counts. CDR3 in DNA: TGTGCCAGCAGTGAAAGAGGGGGAACCGGGAATGAGCAGTTCTTC. As protein: CASSERGGTGNEQFF. The genes are TRBV2 and TRBJ2-1; D might be TRBD1 (6 bases). Germline values: CDR1 SNHLY, CDR2 FYNNEI. V lost 2 bases and J lost 7, with 15 bases in between. The CDR3 consists of 15 residues.

This clonotype was found many times. The chain carries TRBV11-2 and TRBJ2-7; D gene unclear. Germline-derived CDR1 and CDR2 are SGHAT and FQNNGV. The CDR3 has 14 residues. The V and J ends lost 0 bases and 2 bases respectively, with 8 bases between them. The CDR3 here is CASSLDLGTYEQYF. DNA for the CDR3: TGTGCCAGCAGCTTAGATCTTGGGACCTACGAGCAGTACTTC. Variable domain in full (rest from reference TRBV11-2 and TRBJ2-7): EAGVAQSPRYKIIEKRQSVAFWCNPISGHATLYWYQQILGQGPKLLIQFQNNGVVDDSQLPKDRFSAERLKGVDSTLKIQPAKLEDSAVYLCASSLDLGTYEQYFGPGTRLTVT.

Only one count was recorded for this clonotype. The chain carries TRBV6-6 and TRBJ2-1, with a possible D match to TRBD1 (5 bases). V lost 4 bases and J lost 0, with 7 bases in between. The CDR3 is 14 amino acids. The germline V gene has CDR1 MNHNY and CDR2 SVGAGI (reference sequence). DNA for the CDR3: TGTGCCAGCAGTTCAGGGATCTCCTACAATGAGCAGTTCTTC. It yields the protein CASSSGISYNEQFF.

This clonotype appeared many times. The gene calls are TRBV10-2 and TRBJ2-7, with a tentative D call TRBD2 (6 bases). The CDR3 consists of 14 residues. CDR1 is WSHSY, CDR2 SAAADI, per germline. V lost 6 bases and J 3 bases, leaving 15 bases between the germline ends. This CDR3 is CASSAGTDYYEQYF. CDR3 in DNA: TGCGCCAGCAGCGCCGGGACTGACTACTACGAGCAGTACTTC.

The sample holds many counts of this clonotype. The chain joins TRBV6-6 to TRBJ2-7, with D unresolved. This CDR3 comprises 12 residues. Germline CDR1 reads MNHNY; CDR2 reads SVGAGI (reference sequence). V was shortened by 4 bases and J by 3 bases, with 7 bases between the two germline ends. The CDR3 is CASSSGGYEQYF. The CDR3 region has the DNA TGTGCCAGCAGTTCGGGCGGCTACGAGCAGTACTTC.

This clonotype was found many times. This chain joins TRBV4-1 and TRBJ1-1; 9 bases line up with TRBD1. The germline CDR1 and CDR2 sequences are MGHRA and YSYEKL. The CDR3 length is 15 residues. J gave up 5 bases and V 1 base, and 5 bases lay outside the gene matches. The CDR3 DNA sequence: TGCGCCAGCAGCCAAGGGACAGGGGCGGATACTGAAGCTTTCTTT. The encoded protein is CASSQGTGADTEAFF.

The rearrangement joins TRBV7-6 to TRBJ2-2; D remains unclear. Germline assignment: CDR1 SGHVS and CDR2 FNYEAQ. The V gene lost 5 bases and the J gene lost 5 bases, with 15 bases spanning the gap. This CDR3 has 15 residues. The CDR3 sequence: CASSPKQIVTGELFF. CDR3 in DNA: TGTGCCAGCAGCCCCAAACAGATCGTTACCGGGGAGCTGTTTTTT.

The rearrangement uses TRBV6-6 and TRBJ2-7, with 13 bases lining up with TRBD2. Germline CDR1 MNHNY, CDR2 SVGAGI (reference sequence). The CDR3 contains 19 residues. After removal of 2 bases from V and 2 bases from J, the junction contained 12 bases not matched to a gene. The DNA of the CDR3 is TGTGCCAGCAGTTACCCCCGGACTAGCGGGGGTAGAAGTCCCTACGAGCAGTACTTC. Protein sequence: CASSYPRTSGGRSPYEQYF.

The chain carries TRBV5-1 and TRBJ2-1, with no clear D. CDR3 length: 14 amino acids. Germline CDR1 and CDR2: SGHRS and YFSETQ. V gave up 5 bases and J gave up 2 bases, with 11 bases separating them. The CDR3 protein is CASRPGRTYNEQFF. The CDR3, as DNA: TGCGCCAGCAGGCCAGGCCGGACCTACAATGAGCAGTTCTTC.

There are a few counts of this clonotype. The J gene is TRBJ2-1, the V gene TRBV6-2 or TRBV6-3; 9 bases map to TRBD2. The CDR3 runs 16 residues. V gave up 7 bases and J gave up 1 base; unmatched junction bases: 8. Per the germline V gene, CDR1 is MNHEY and CDR2 is SVGEGT. In DNA, the CDR3 is TGTGCCAGCATCTCAAGCGGGGGGTATTCCTACAATGAGCAGTTCTTC. Encoded protein: CASISSGGYSYNEQFF.

This clonotype has more than one count but fewer than ten. The chain uses TRBV7-9 and TRBJ2-2; no definite D call. The CDR3 contains 15 residues. The V and J ends lost 5 bases and 0 bases respectively, with 10 bases between them. Germline V lookup: CDR1 SEHNR, CDR2 FQNEAQ (reference sequence). CDR3 DNA: TGTGCCAGCAGCCCCCCCTCTTCGAACACCGGGGAGCTGTTTTTT. The encoded protein is CASSPPSSNTGELFF. Based on the CDR3 plus reference TRBV7-9 and TRBJ2-2, the full variable domain is DTGVSQNPRHKITKRGQNVTFRCDPISEHNRLYWYRQTLGQGPEFLTYFQNEAQLEKSRLLSDRFSAERPKGSFSTLEIQRTEQGDSAMYLCASSPPSSNTGELFFGEGSRLTVL.

This chain connects TRBV28 to TRBJ2-7, with 11 bases matching TRBD1. This CDR3 region has 16 residues. With 5 bases clipped from V and 1 base from J, the junction kept 7 bases outside the gene matches. Germline V gives CDR1 MDHEN, CDR2 SYDVKM. The CDR3 region is CASSTPGQGDSYEQYF. In DNA, the CDR3 is TGTGCCAGCAGTACTCCGGGACAGGGGGATTCCTACGAGCAGTACTTC. Together with reference TRBV28 and TRBJ2-7, the CDR3 gives the full variable domain: DVKVTQSSRYLVKRTGEKVFLECVQDMDHENMFWYRQDPGLGLRLIYFSYDVKMKEKGDIPEGYSVSREKKERFSLILESASTNQTSMYLCASSTPGQGDSYEQYFGPGTRLTVT.

The genes are TRBV29-1 and TRBJ2-3; the D is unclear. The CDR3 covers 12 residues. The ends were cut back, 7 bases at V and 2 bases at J, with 10 bases in the middle. Germline V CDR1 and CDR2: SQVTM, ANQGSEA. The chain's CDR3 is CSAKSPTDTQYF. In nucleotides, the CDR3 is TGCAGCGCTAAAAGTCCCACAGATACGCAGTATTTT.

This clonotype has a handful of counts. The chain links TRBV20-1 to TRBJ2-3; 12 positions agree with TRBD1. This CDR3 is 14 amino acids long. CDR1 DFQATT and CDR2 SNEGSKA come from the germline V gene (reference sequence). Unmatched junction bases numbered 7, after V lost 8 bases and J lost 4 bases. The CDR3 bases are TGCAGTACCCCGGGACAGGGGGCTTCAGATACGCAGTATTTT. Translating gives CSTPGQGASDTQYF.

This clonotype appeared many times. The V call is TRBV6-5, the J call TRBJ2-3, with D perhaps given as TRBD1 or TRBD2 (6 bases each). V lost 6 bases and J lost 1, with 14 bases in between. The germline CDR1 and CDR2 sequences are MNHEY and SVGAGI. CDR3 length: 15 residues. In nucleotides, the CDR3 is TGTGCCAGCAGCCCTACAGGGACTCGCACAGATACGCAGTATTTT. Translating it yields CASSPTGTRTDTQYF.

The V call is TRBV10-3, the J call TRBJ1-1; D is ambiguous. From germline, CDR1 is ENHRY and CDR2 SYGVKD. V gave up 10 bases and J gave up 2 bases, with 8 bases separating them. This CDR3 spans 11 amino acids. CDR3 DNA sequence: TGTGCCACTTCAAAAAACACTGAAGCTTTCTTT. It is translated as CATSKNTEAFF.

This clonotype came up many times. The rearrangement links TRBV7-9 to TRBJ2-5; 10 nucleotides align to TRBD2. Germline lookup yields CDR1 SEHNR and CDR2 FQNEAQ (reference sequence). CDR3 length: 16 residues. Trimming cost V 0 bases and J 6 bases; bases outside gene matches: 7. The CDR3 loop reads CASSLASGGPYKTQYF. The CDR3 DNA sequence: TGTGCCAGCAGCTTAGCTAGCGGGGGGCCTTATAAGACCCAGTACTTC.

Ten or more counts support this clonotype. V gene TRBV5-1 combines with J gene TRBJ2-7; the match to TRBD2 covers 7 bases. V lost 0 bases, J lost 3 bases, and 6 bases stayed unmatched. In germline, CDR1 is SGHRS, CDR2 YFSETQ. CDR3 length: 15 residues. CDR3 nucleotides: TGCGCCAGCAGCTTGGTTGCGGGAGATCTCTACGAGCAGTACTTC. This encodes CASSLVAGDLYEQYF.

This clonotype appeared many times. This chain's CDR3 is CATSAGSYEQFF. In DNA form, the CDR3 reads TGTGCCACCAGTGCAGGGAGCTATGAGCAGTTCTTC. V usage is TRBV24-1 and J usage is TRBJ2-1; perhaps D is TRBD1 or TRBD2 (5 bases each). This CDR3 has 12 residues. Germline V lookup: CDR1 KGHDR, CDR2 SFDVKD. Trimming removed 5 bases at V and 8 bases at J, with 9 bases between.

The chain recombines TRBV7-9 with TRBJ1-3; D is undetermined. CDR1 is SEHNR and CDR2 is FQNEAQ in the germline V gene (reference sequence). Trimming shortened V by 5 bases and J by 0 bases, and 14 bases separated the two germline ends. This CDR3 comprises 16 residues. In nucleotides, the CDR3 is TGTGCCAGCAGCAAGGTCTTAGGGAGCTCTGGAAACACCATATATTTT. Protein product: CASSKVLGSSGNTIYF.

This clonotype appeared a few times. J is TRBJ2-7 and V is TRBV9; 12 positions agree with TRBD2. In germline, CDR1 is SGDLS, CDR2 YYNGEE. This CDR3 is built from 15 residues. V was pared by 0 bases and J by 4 bases, with 2 bases of the junction left unmatched. CDR3 protein: CASSVAGTSGYEQYF. DNA for the CDR3: TGTGCCAGCAGCGTAGCCGGGACTAGCGGGTACGAGCAGTACTTC.